Each of the 27 T cell receptor beta chains below was sequenced from the same sample in a study of Graves' ophthalmopathy and Graves' hyperthyroidism. Amplification from RNA transcripts yielded the TCR beta CDR3 regions. An initial RT-PCR round employing HTBI primers preceded a second-round multiplex PCR. One entry per CDR3 protein, called by TCRdb with MiXCR from the multiplex PCR reads. The sample yields around 590,000 distinct CDR3 sequences, about 40% seen once. Material: peripheral blood or thyroid tissue (not recorded which). These TCRs come from an adult man with Graves' hyperthyroidism.

The chain joins TRBV30 to TRBJ1-5; D remains ambiguous. Germline CDR1 and CDR2: GTSNPN and SVGIG (reference sequence). With 3 bases removed from V and 0 bases from J, the gap between germline ends came to 9 bases. The CDR3 totals 14 residues. The chain's CDR3 is CAWSHDISNQPQHF. As DNA, the CDR3 is TGTGCCTGGAGCCACGACATTAGCAATCAGCCCCAGCATTTT.

J is TRBJ2-7 and V is TRBV7-2, with D uncertain. The CDR3 has 16 residues. Germline CDR1 reads SGHTA; CDR2 reads FQGNSA. V was clipped by 7 bases and J by 2 bases, with 21 bases between them. The CDR3 coding sequence is TGTGCCAGCAACTTGGATATGGCAGACCCAACCTACGAGCAGTACTTC. This codes for CASNLDMADPTYEQYF.

This clonotype occurred a few times. The genes are TRBV28 and TRBJ2-7; 9 bases match TRBD1. This CDR3 is 14 amino acids long. V lost 4 bases, J lost 2 bases, and 3 bases stayed unmatched. The germline V gene encodes CDR1 MDHEN and CDR2 SYDVKM. CDR3 region: CASSWGQGTYEQYF. The CDR3, as DNA: TGTGCCAGCAGTTGGGGACAGGGAACCTACGAGCAGTACTTC.

The chain uses TRBV29-1 and TRBJ1-5; D is unresolved. The CDR3 totals 13 residues. Looked up from germline, CDR1 is SQVTM and CDR2 is ANQGSEA. The V and J ends lost 8 bases and 3 bases respectively, with 14 bases between them. The CDR3 reads CSQVGQDNQPQHF. As DNA, the CDR3 is TGCAGCCAAGTAGGTCAGGACAATCAGCCCCAGCATTTT.

The CDR3 sequence: CASSPDASTDTQYF. The CDR3 nucleotides read TGTGCCAGCTCACCAGACGCCAGCACAGATACGCAGTATTTT. The rearrangement joins TRBV2 to TRBJ2-3, with unresolved D. Germline values: CDR1 SNHLY, CDR2 FYNNEI. The CDR3 consists of 14 residues. Trimming left V 8 bases short and J 0 bases short, with 12 bases between.

DNA for the CDR3: TGTGCCAGTAGTCCCCGGACGGGACAGGGCCAAGAGACCCAGTACTTC. Encoded protein: CASSPRTGQGQETQYF. J is TRBJ2-5 and V is TRBV19; TRBD1 matches 9 bases. The CDR3 loop spans 16 amino acids. Trimming cost V 5 bases and J 1 base; bases outside gene matches: 8. Germline V lookup: CDR1 LNHDA, CDR2 SQIVND (reference sequence).

This clonotype was recorded only once. The rearrangement links TRBV9 to TRBJ1-2, with 9 positions matching TRBD1. Germline lookup yields CDR1 SGDLS and CDR2 YYNGEE. The CDR3 is 15 residues long. J gave up 6 bases and V 3 bases, and 9 bases lay outside the gene matches. CDR3 in DNA: TGTGCCAGCAGCGGTCCGGGACAGGGTGAGAATGGCTACACCTTC. Its translation is CASSGPGQGENGYTF. The entire variable domain, with the rest obtained from reference TRBV9 and TRBJ1-2, is as follows: DSGVTQTPKHLITATGQRVTLRCSPRSGDLSVYWYQQSLDQGLQFLIQYYNGEERAKGNILERFSAQQFPDLHSELNLSSLELGDSALYFCASSGPGQGENGYTFGSGTRLTVV.

The J gene is TRBJ2-2, the V gene TRBV12-3 or TRBV12-4; no reliable D call. The CDR3 totals 14 residues. The V gene lost 4 bases and the J gene lost 2 bases, with 8 bases spanning the gap. CDR3 sequence (DNA): TGTGCCAGCAGTTCGAGACACAACACCGGGGAGCTGTTTTTT. This codes for CASSSRHNTGELFF.

In its sample, this clonotype was seen many times. This chain uses TRBV19 with TRBJ1-1; D not certain. Trimming shortened V by 5 bases and J by 9 bases, and 13 bases separated the two germline ends. Per the germline V gene, CDR1 is LNHDA and CDR2 is SQIVND (reference sequence). The CDR3 extends over 12 amino acids. CDR3 in DNA: TGTGCCAGTAGTCCCCGCGGATACAAAGCTTTCTTT. Translated: CASSPRGYKAFF.

The V call is TRBV7-2, the J call TRBJ2-7; 7 nucleotides match TRBD2. Germline V lookup: CDR1 SGHTA, CDR2 FQGNSA. The CDR3 spans 15 residues. V trimming: 2 bases; J trimming: 6 bases; junction bases outside the gene matches: 10. CDR3 sequence: CASSLWGGGPSEQYF. The CDR3 DNA is TGTGCCAGCAGCTTATGGGGCGGGGGTCCTAGCGAGCAGTACTTC.

The gene calls are TRBV5-1 and TRBJ2-7; 10 bases fit TRBD2. The CDR3 sequence is 16 residues long. V lost 2 bases and J lost 9; bases outside the gene matches: 14. The germline V gene has CDR1 SGHRS and CDR2 YFSETQ. The CDR3 DNA sequence: TGCGCCAGCAGCTTTGGAGCGGGGGGGTCTGGAGATACGCAGTACTTC. The encoded protein is CASSFGAGGSGDTQYF.

This clonotype was picked up many times. This chain links TRBV3-1 with TRBJ2-5; D gene uncertain. The germline V and J ends were trimmed by 2 bases and 3 bases, with 7 bases remaining between them. Germline assignment: CDR1 LGHDT and CDR2 YNNKEL (reference sequence). This CDR3 spans 13 amino acids. As DNA, the CDR3 is TGTGCCAGCAGCCAACCTGAGGAAGAGACCCAGTACTTC. This sequence encodes CASSQPEEETQYF.

Turning to this clonotype: A junction boundary mismatches the germline segment, possibly from a read error. The chain uses TRBV12-3 or TRBV12-4 and TRBJ2-2; 7 bases fit TRBD2. CDR3 size: 15 residues. The CDR3 here is CASSSGTIPYNEQFF. The CDR3 DNA reads as TGTGCCAGCAGTTCCGGGACTATCCCCTACAATGAGCAGTTTTTT.

This clonotype was counted only a few times. The chain couples TRBV19 to TRBJ2-7, with 10 nucleotides matching TRBD1. The CDR3 spans 16 residues. The V and J ends lost 3 bases and 2 bases, in that order; junction bases with no gene match: 7. CDR1 LNHDA and CDR2 SQIVND come from the germline V gene (reference sequence). CDR3 coding DNA: TGTGCCAGTAGTATTTTGGGGGGGACAGGGGCCTACGAGCAGTACTTC. Amino acid sequence: CASSILGGTGAYEQYF.

This clonotype was found many times. J is TRBJ1-2 and V is TRBV19, with a weak D call TRBD1 (5 bases). Trimming left V 4 bases short and J 6 bases short, with 12 bases between. The CDR3 extends over 13 amino acids. Germline-derived CDR1 and CDR2 are LNHDA and SQIVND (reference sequence). The CDR3 bases are TGTGCCAGTAGTACAGAGACAGACGATGGCTACACCTTC. Protein: CASSTETDDGYTF.

J is TRBJ1-1 and V is TRBV20-1, with D perhaps TRBD1 (6 bases). The CDR3 runs to 17 residues. V lost 2 bases and J 5 bases, leaving 24 bases between the germline ends. CDR1 is DFQATT, CDR2 SNEGSKA, per germline (reference sequence). The CDR3 is CSARPPGGPREGTEAFF. CDR3 sequence (DNA): TGCAGTGCTAGACCCCCGGGGGGGCCTAGGGAGGGGACTGAAGCTTTCTTT.

The chain joins TRBV20-1 to TRBJ2-6; TRBD2 matches at 14 bases. The germline V gene has CDR1 DFQATT and CDR2 SNEGSKA (reference sequence). V lost 6 bases and J lost 0; bases outside the gene matches: 10. This CDR3 is built from 19 residues. CDR3 nucleotide sequence: TGCAGTGCCCGTCCCGCCGGGACTAGCGGGGGCTCTGGGGCCAACGTCCTGACTTTC. Its translation is CSARPAGTSGGSGANVLTF.

The chain carries TRBV24-1 and TRBJ2-3; 10 bases fit TRBD1. Trimming removed 2 bases from V and 1 base from J; junction bases left unmatched: 2. Germline assignment: CDR1 KGHDR and CDR2 SFDVKD. This CDR3 spans 16 amino acids. This CDR3 reads CATSDSGTGGTDTQYF. The CDR3 nucleotides read TGTGCCACCAGTGATTCCGGGACAGGGGGCACAGATACGCAGTATTTT.

Written as DNA, the CDR3 is TGTGCCAGCAGTGCGGGACATAGCACAGATACGCAGTATTTT. It yields the protein CASSAGHSTDTQYF. This chain uses TRBV15 with TRBJ2-3; either TRBD1 or TRBD2 may supply D (6 bases each). This CDR3 has 14 residues. The germline V gene encodes CDR1 LNHNV and CDR2 YYDKDF (reference sequence). V was pared by 10 bases and J by 0 bases, with 14 bases between. Full variable domain (missing parts from reference TRBV15 and TRBJ2-3): DAMVIQNPRYQVTQFGKPVTLSCSQTLNHNVMYWYQQKSSQAPKLLFHYYDKDFNNEADTPDNFQSRRPNTSFCFLDIRSPGLGDTAMYLCASSAGHSTDTQYFGPGTRLTVL.

Notes on this clonotype: The junction departs from the called germline gene at one end, perhaps through a read error. The CDR3 loop reads CASSYHSGGYEQYF. CDR3 bases: TGTGCCAGCAGTTACCACAGCGGGGGATACGAGCAGTACTTC. The genes are TRBV10-3 and TRBJ2-7; 8 bases are shared with TRBD2. The germline V gene encodes CDR1 ENHRY and CDR2 SYGVKD. This CDR3 comprises 14 residues.

The chain's CDR3 is CASSVKGTDTQYF. DNA for the CDR3: TGTGCCAGCAGTGTAAAGGGGACAGATACGCAGTATTTT. The chain links TRBV25-1 to TRBJ2-3; tentatively, D is TRBD1 (5 bases). CDR1 is MGHDK, CDR2 SYGVNS, per germline. CDR3 length equals 13 residues. V was clipped by 4 bases and J by 3 bases, with 8 bases between them.

V and J are TRBV13 and TRBJ1-2, with D tentatively TRBD1 (5 bases). CDR3 length: 16 residues. The V and J ends lost 5 bases and 2 bases respectively, with 18 bases between them. Germline CDR1 is PRHDT and CDR2 is FYEKMQ (reference sequence). The CDR3 region is CASSPGTSGANYGYTF. In DNA, the CDR3 is TGTGCCAGCAGCCCCGGGACTAGCGGAGCCAACTATGGCTACACCTTC.

In the case of this clonotype: A much larger clone lies a single base off, so this may be a read error. The chain is built from TRBV14 and TRBJ2-7, with 8 bases identical to TRBD2. V was clipped by 4 bases and J by 0 bases; unmatched bases: 17. The germline V gene has CDR1 SGHDN and CDR2 FVKESK. The CDR3 spans 19 residues. This CDR3 reads CASSPTGLGGALRSYEQYF. The DNA for the CDR3 is TGTGCCAGCAGCCCGACGGGACTAGGGGGGGCCCTACGCTCCTACGAGCAGTACTTC.

This clonotype was counted between two and nine times. The chain recombines TRBV10-3 with TRBJ2-1; 14 bases fit TRBD2. The V gene's germline CDR1 is ENHRY and CDR2 SYGVKD. The CDR3 is 18 residues long. V was pared by 10 bases and J by 1 base, with 12 bases of the junction left unmatched. The CDR3 here is CATSKGLAGVGSYNEQFF. The CDR3 DNA reads as TGTGCCACCTCGAAGGGACTAGCGGGAGTTGGATCCTACAATGAGCAGTTCTTC.

The J gene is TRBJ2-2, the V gene TRBV27; D gene uncertain. This CDR3 is built from 16 residues. Trimming took 2 bases from V and 0 from J, leaving 10 bases between them. Germline V gene data show CDR1 as MNHEY and CDR2 as SMNVEV (reference sequence). As DNA, the CDR3 is TGTGCCAGCAGTTTAGCTTTCGCAGCGAACACCGGGGAGCTGTTTTTT. It is translated as CASSLAFAANTGELFF.

The gene calls are TRBV7-9 and TRBJ2-5; D remains ambiguous. Germline V gene sequence: CDR1 SEHNR, CDR2 FQNEAQ (reference sequence). The V gene lost 4 bases and the J gene lost 6 bases, with 12 bases spanning the gap. The CDR3 is 13 residues long. CDR3 region: CASSSTGAQTQYF. The CDR3, as DNA: TGTGCCAGCAGCTCGACGGGCGCGCAGACCCAGTACTTC.

This clonotype was recorded at least ten times. The chain recombines TRBV6-2 or TRBV6-3 with TRBJ1-5; no reliable D call. Germline V gives CDR1 MNHEY, CDR2 SVGEGT. Trimming removed 1 base from V and 3 bases from J, with 13 bases in between. CDR3 length equals 16 residues. CDR3 residues: CASSYYYTGYNQPQHF. The CDR3 DNA reads TGTGCCAGCAGTTACTATTACACCGGCTACAATCAGCCCCAGCATTTT.